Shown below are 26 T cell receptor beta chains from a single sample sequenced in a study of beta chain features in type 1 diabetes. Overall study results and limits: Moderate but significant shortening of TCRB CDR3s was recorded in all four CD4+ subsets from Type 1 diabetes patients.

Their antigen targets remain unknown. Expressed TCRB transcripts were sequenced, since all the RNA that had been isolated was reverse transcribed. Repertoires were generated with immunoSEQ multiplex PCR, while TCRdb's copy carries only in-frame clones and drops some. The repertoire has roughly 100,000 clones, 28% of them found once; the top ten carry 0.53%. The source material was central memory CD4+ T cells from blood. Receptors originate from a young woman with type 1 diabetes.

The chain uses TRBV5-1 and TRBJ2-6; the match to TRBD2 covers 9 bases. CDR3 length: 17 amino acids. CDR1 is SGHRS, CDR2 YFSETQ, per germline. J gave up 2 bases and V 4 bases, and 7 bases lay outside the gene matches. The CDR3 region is CASSPGLAEPGANVLTF. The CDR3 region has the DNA TGCGCCAGCAGCCCGGGACTAGCAGAACCTGGGGCCAACGTCCTGACTTTC.

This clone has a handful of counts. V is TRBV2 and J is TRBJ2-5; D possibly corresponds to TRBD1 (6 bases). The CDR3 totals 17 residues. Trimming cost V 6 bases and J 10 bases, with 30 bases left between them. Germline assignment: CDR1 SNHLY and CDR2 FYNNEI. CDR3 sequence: CASRSNTSPRQVRGQYF. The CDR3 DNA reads TGTGCCAGCAGGAGCAACACGAGCCCACGACAGGTTCGAGGCCAGTACTTC.

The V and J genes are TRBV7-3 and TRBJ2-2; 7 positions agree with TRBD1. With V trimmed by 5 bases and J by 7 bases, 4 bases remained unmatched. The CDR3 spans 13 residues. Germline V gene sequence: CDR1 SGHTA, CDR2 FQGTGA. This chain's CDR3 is CASSPTGDGELFF. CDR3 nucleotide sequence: TGTGCCAGCAGCCCTACAGGGGACGGGGAGCTGTTTTTT.

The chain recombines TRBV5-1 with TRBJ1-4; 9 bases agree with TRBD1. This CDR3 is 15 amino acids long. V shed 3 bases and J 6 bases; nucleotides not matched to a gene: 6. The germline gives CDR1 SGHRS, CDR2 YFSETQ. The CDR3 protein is CASSSAGQGHEKLFF. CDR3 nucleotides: TGCGCCAGCAGCTCGGCCGGACAGGGGCATGAAAAACTGTTTTTT. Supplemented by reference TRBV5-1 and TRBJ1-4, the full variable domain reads KAGVTQTPRYLIKTRGQQVTLSCSPISGHRSVSWYQQTPGQGLQFLFEYFSETQRNKGNFPGRFSGRQFSNSRSEMNVSTLELGDSALYLCASSSAGQGHEKLFFGSGTQLSVL.

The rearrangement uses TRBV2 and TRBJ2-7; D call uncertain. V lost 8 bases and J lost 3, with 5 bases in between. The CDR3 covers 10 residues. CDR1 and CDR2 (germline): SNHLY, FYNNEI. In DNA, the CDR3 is TGTGCCAGCTCCTACTACGAGCAGTACTTC. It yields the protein CASSYYEQYF.

DNA for the CDR3: TGTGCCAGCAGCCTCCTGCCCGCAGGCGGGGGGGAGACCCAGTACTTC. It is translated as CASSLLPAGGGETQYF. This chain uses TRBV7-2 with TRBJ2-5; 8 nucleotides align to TRBD2. CDR1 is SGHTA, CDR2 FQGNSA, per germline. This CDR3 region has 16 residues. Losses at the gene ends were 5 bases for V and 5 bases for J; bases not matched to a gene: 13.

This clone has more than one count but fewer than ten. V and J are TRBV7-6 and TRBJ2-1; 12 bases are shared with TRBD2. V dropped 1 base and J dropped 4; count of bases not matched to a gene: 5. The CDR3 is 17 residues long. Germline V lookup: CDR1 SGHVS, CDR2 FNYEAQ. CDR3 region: CASSLVGLAGGYNEQFF. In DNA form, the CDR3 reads TGTGCCAGCAGCTTAGTAGGTCTAGCGGGGGGGTACAATGAGCAGTTCTTC.

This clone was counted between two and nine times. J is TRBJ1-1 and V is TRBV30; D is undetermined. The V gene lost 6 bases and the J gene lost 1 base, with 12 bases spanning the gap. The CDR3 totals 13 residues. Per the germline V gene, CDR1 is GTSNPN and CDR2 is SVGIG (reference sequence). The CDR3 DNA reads TGTGCCTGCTCGCAGGAAGAGAACACTGAAGCTTTCTTT. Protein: CACSQEENTEAFF.

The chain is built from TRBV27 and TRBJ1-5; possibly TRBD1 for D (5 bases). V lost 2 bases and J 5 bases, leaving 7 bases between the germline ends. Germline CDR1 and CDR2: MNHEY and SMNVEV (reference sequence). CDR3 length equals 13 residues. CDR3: CASSLLGDQPQHF. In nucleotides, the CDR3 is TGTGCCAGCAGTTTACTAGGGGATCAGCCCCAGCATTTT.

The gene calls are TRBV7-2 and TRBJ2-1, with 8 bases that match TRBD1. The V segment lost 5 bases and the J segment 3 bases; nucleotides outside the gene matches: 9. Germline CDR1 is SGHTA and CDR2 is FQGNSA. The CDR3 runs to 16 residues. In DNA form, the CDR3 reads TGTGCCAGCAGCACCCCGAGGACAGGGCTCTACAATGAGCAGTTCTTC. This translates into CASSTPRTGLYNEQFF.

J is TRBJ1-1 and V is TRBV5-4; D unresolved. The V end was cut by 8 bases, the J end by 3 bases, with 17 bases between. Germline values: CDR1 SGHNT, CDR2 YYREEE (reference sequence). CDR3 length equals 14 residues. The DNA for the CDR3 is TGTGCCAGTTGGCGCGGCGATAAAGACACTGAAGCTTTCTTT. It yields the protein CASWRGDKDTEAFF.

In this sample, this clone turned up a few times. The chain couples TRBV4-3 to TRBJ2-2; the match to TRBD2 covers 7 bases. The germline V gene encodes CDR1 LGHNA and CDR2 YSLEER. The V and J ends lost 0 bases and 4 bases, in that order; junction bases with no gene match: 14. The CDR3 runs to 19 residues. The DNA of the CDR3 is TGCGCCAGCAGCCAAGATGATGGCTGGGCGGGAGAGGGCACCGGGGAGCTGTTTTTT. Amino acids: CASSQDDGWAGEGTGELFF.

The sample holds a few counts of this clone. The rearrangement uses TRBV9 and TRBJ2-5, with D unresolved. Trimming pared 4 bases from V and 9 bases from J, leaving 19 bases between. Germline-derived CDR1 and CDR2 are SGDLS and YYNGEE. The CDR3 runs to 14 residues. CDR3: CASSPGVPSMAQYF. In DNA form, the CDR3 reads TGTGCCAGCAGCCCCGGTGTGCCCTCGATGGCCCAGTACTTC.

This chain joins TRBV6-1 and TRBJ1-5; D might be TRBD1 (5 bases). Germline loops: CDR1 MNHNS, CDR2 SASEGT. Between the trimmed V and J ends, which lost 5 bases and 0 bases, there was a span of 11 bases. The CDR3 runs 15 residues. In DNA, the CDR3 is TGTGCCAGCAGTTTACAGGACAATAGCAATCAGCCCCAGCATTTT. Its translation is CASSLQDNSNQPQHF.

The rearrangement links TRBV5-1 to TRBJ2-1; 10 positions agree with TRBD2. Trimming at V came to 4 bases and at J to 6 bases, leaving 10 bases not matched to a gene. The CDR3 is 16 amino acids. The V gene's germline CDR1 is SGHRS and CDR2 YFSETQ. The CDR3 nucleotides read TGCGCCAGCAGCCCCGCGAGCGGGAGGGGGTCCAATGAGCAGTTCTTC. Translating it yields CASSPASGRGSNEQFF.

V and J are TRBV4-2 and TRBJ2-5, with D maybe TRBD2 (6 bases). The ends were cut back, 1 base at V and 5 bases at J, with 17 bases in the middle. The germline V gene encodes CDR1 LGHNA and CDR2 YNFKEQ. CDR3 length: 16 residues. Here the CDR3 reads CASSQGATRGGETQYF. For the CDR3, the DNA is TGTGCCAGCAGCCAAGGGGCGACTAGAGGAGGGGAGACCCAGTACTTC.

The CDR3 DNA sequence: TGTGCCAGCCCCAAAGCCGGTTCAGGGGGAGCAATCTCTGGGGCCAACGTCCTGACTTTC. Translated, it gives CASPKAGSGGAISGANVLTF. The V call is TRBV18, the J call TRBJ2-6; 7 bases are a match to TRBD1. The trim removed 8 bases at V and 0 bases at J, leaving 19 bases unmatched. Germline CDR1 is KGHSH and CDR2 is LQKENI. This CDR3 is built from 20 residues.

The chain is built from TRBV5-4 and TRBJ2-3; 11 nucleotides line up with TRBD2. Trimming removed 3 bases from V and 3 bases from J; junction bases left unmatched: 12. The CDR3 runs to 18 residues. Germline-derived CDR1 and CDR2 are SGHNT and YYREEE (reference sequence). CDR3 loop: CASSYGSGRAWETDTQYF. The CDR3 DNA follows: TGTGCCAGCAGCTACGGTAGCGGGAGGGCCTGGGAAACAGATACGCAGTATTTT.

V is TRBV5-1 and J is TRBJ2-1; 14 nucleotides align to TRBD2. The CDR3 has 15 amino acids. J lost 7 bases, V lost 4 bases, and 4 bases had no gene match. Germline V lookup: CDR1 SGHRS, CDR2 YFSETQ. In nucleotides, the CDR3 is TGCGCCAGCAGCACGGGACTAGCGGGAGTAAATGAGCAGTTCTTC. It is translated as CASSTGLAGVNEQFF. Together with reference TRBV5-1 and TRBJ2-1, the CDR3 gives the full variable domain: KAGVTQTPRYLIKTRGQQVTLSCSPISGHRSVSWYQQTPGQGLQFLFEYFSETQRNKGNFPGRFSGRQFSNSRSEMNVSTLELGDSALYLCASSTGLAGVNEQFFGPGTRLTVL.

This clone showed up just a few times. CDR3 sequence: CASSLGLADYTDTQYF. CDR3 coding DNA: TGTGCCAGCAGCTTAGGCCTAGCGGATTACACAGATACGCAGTATTTT. The chain employs TRBV7-6 and TRBJ2-3; 7 nucleotides agree with TRBD2. The CDR3 has 16 residues. V lost 1 base to trimming and J lost 2 bases; unmatched junction nucleotides: 6. Per germline, CDR1 SGHVS and CDR2 FNYEAQ.

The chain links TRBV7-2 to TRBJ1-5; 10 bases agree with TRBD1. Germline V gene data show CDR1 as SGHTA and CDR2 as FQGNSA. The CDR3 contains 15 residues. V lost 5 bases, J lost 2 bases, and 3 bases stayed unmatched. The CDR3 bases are TGTGCCAGCAGCCTGACAGGGGGCGGCAATCAGCCCCAGCATTTT. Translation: CASSLTGGGNQPQHF.

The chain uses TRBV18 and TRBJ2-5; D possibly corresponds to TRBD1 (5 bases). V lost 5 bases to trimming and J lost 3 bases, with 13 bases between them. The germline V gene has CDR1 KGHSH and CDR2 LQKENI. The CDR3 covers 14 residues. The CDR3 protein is CASSRQAGKETQYF. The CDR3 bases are TGTGCCAGCTCAAGGCAGGCAGGGAAAGAGACCCAGTACTTC.

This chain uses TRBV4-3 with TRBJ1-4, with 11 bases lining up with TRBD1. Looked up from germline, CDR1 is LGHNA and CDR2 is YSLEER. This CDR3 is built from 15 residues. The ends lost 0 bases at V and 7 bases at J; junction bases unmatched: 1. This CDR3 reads CASSQEGTGGEKLFF. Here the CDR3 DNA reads TGCGCCAGCAGCCAAGAGGGGACAGGGGGTGAAAAACTGTTTTTT.

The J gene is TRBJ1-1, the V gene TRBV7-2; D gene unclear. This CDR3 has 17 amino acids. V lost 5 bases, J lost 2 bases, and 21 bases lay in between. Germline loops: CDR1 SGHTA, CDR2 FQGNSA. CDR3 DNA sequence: TGTGCCAGCAGCCCGCGGAAGGGAGGGTGGATTAACACTGAAGCTTTCTTT. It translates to CASSPRKGGWINTEAFF. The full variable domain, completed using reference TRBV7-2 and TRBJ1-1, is GAGVSQSPSNKVTEKGKDVELRCDPISGHTALYWYRQSLGQGLEFLIYFQGNSAPDKSGLPSDRFSAERTGGSVSTLTIQRTQQEDSAVYLCASSPRKGGWINTEAFFGQGTRLTVV.

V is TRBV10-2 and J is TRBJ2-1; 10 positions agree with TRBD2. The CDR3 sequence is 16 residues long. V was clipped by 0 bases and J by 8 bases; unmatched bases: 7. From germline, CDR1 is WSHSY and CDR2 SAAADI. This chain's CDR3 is CASSESRLAGIDEQFF. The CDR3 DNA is TGCGCCAGCAGTGAGTCGAGACTAGCGGGCATCGATGAGCAGTTCTTC.

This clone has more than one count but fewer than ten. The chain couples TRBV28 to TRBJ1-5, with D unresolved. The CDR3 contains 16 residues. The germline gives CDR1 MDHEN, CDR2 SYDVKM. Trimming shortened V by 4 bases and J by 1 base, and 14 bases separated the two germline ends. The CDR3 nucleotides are TGTGCCAGCAGTTCCCTAGGGAGCCAGAGCAATCAGCCCCAGCATTTT. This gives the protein CASSSLGSQSNQPQHF. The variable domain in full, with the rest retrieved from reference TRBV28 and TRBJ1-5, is DVKVTQSSRYLVKRTGEKVFLECVQDMDHENMFWYRQDPGLGLRLIYFSYDVKMKEKGDIPEGYSVSREKKERFSLILESASTNQTSMYLCASSSLGSQSNQPQHFGDGTRLSIL.